This T cell receptor (beta chain) was captured in a study of blood T cell repertoires in COVID-19. Turning to the study itself: The origin of the acute and convalescent COVID-19 samples was the United States, Italy and Spain. Nucleic acid was either cDNA or gDNA, and it came from T cells, B-cell-depleted T cells, or PBMCs.

The CDR3 has 19 residues. Germline V gives CDR1 SGHNT, CDR2 YYREEE (reference sequence). Trimming took 0 bases from V and 1 from J; bases not matched to a gene: 9. Per the original methods: Reference gene primer amplification in the assay estimated nucleated cell counts. The data were produced by immunoSEQ multiplex PCR, yet TCRdb's version contains in-frame clones alone and is incomplete. That table is the source of V, J and clone size, and D and trimming were worked out from the DNA. The sample holds under 300,000 clones; 65% to 85% are singletons and the top ten take 1.5% to 1.7%. Sequenced input: peripheral blood. The TCR comes from a middle-aged woman who had recovered from COVID-19. The genes are TRBV5-4 and TRBJ2-1; 11 bases line up with TRBD2. The CDR3 here is CASSLGASGGFTSYNEQFF. The CDR3 region has the DNA TGTGCCAGCAGCTTGGGGGCTAGCGGGGGGTTTACTTCCTACAATGAGCAGTTCTTC.